This TCR beta chain was sequenced for a study of chemoradiotherapy in HPV16-positive cancers. J lost 4 bases, V lost 2 bases, and 1 base had no gene match. The germline V gene has CDR1 MNHNS and CDR2 SASEGT. The CDR3 totals 14 residues. Assay used: immunoSEQ multiplex PCR; TCRdb lists only in-frame clones, some missing. The top ten hold roughly two fifths of the sample, which has 4,500 to 6,500 clones, about 73% seen once. The sample was collected from a patient who underwent chemoradiotherapy. The chain couples TRBV6-1 to TRBJ2-7; 11 positions match TRBD2. The receptor comes from a human donor with HPV-associated anogenital cancer. CDR3: CASSELAGGYEQYF. Here the CDR3 DNA reads TGTGCCAGCAGTGAACTAGCGGGAGGATACGAGCAGTACTTC.